The TCR beta chain described here comes from a study of T cells after yellow fever vaccination. TCRdb redid the calling of the 5' RACE reads with MiXCR, one entry per CDR3 protein. The sample holds approximately 330,000 distinct CDR3 sequences, approximately 12% seen once. V gave up 5 bases and J gave up 13 bases; unmatched junction bases: 9. The germline V gene has CDR1 SGHTA and CDR2 FQGNSA. The CDR3 totals 12 residues. This clonotype was detected only a few times. The source of this sequence is a man aged 18 to 29 who received the YFV17D yellow fever vaccine. Specimen: CD4+ T cells sorted from PBMCs, collected 15 days after the yellow fever booster vaccination. The chain uses TRBV7-2 and TRBJ1-2; 8 bases are a match to TRBD1. The CDR3 sequence is CASSTRQGIITF. The CDR3 DNA reads as TGTGCCAGCAGCACTCGACAGGGGATCATCACCTTC.